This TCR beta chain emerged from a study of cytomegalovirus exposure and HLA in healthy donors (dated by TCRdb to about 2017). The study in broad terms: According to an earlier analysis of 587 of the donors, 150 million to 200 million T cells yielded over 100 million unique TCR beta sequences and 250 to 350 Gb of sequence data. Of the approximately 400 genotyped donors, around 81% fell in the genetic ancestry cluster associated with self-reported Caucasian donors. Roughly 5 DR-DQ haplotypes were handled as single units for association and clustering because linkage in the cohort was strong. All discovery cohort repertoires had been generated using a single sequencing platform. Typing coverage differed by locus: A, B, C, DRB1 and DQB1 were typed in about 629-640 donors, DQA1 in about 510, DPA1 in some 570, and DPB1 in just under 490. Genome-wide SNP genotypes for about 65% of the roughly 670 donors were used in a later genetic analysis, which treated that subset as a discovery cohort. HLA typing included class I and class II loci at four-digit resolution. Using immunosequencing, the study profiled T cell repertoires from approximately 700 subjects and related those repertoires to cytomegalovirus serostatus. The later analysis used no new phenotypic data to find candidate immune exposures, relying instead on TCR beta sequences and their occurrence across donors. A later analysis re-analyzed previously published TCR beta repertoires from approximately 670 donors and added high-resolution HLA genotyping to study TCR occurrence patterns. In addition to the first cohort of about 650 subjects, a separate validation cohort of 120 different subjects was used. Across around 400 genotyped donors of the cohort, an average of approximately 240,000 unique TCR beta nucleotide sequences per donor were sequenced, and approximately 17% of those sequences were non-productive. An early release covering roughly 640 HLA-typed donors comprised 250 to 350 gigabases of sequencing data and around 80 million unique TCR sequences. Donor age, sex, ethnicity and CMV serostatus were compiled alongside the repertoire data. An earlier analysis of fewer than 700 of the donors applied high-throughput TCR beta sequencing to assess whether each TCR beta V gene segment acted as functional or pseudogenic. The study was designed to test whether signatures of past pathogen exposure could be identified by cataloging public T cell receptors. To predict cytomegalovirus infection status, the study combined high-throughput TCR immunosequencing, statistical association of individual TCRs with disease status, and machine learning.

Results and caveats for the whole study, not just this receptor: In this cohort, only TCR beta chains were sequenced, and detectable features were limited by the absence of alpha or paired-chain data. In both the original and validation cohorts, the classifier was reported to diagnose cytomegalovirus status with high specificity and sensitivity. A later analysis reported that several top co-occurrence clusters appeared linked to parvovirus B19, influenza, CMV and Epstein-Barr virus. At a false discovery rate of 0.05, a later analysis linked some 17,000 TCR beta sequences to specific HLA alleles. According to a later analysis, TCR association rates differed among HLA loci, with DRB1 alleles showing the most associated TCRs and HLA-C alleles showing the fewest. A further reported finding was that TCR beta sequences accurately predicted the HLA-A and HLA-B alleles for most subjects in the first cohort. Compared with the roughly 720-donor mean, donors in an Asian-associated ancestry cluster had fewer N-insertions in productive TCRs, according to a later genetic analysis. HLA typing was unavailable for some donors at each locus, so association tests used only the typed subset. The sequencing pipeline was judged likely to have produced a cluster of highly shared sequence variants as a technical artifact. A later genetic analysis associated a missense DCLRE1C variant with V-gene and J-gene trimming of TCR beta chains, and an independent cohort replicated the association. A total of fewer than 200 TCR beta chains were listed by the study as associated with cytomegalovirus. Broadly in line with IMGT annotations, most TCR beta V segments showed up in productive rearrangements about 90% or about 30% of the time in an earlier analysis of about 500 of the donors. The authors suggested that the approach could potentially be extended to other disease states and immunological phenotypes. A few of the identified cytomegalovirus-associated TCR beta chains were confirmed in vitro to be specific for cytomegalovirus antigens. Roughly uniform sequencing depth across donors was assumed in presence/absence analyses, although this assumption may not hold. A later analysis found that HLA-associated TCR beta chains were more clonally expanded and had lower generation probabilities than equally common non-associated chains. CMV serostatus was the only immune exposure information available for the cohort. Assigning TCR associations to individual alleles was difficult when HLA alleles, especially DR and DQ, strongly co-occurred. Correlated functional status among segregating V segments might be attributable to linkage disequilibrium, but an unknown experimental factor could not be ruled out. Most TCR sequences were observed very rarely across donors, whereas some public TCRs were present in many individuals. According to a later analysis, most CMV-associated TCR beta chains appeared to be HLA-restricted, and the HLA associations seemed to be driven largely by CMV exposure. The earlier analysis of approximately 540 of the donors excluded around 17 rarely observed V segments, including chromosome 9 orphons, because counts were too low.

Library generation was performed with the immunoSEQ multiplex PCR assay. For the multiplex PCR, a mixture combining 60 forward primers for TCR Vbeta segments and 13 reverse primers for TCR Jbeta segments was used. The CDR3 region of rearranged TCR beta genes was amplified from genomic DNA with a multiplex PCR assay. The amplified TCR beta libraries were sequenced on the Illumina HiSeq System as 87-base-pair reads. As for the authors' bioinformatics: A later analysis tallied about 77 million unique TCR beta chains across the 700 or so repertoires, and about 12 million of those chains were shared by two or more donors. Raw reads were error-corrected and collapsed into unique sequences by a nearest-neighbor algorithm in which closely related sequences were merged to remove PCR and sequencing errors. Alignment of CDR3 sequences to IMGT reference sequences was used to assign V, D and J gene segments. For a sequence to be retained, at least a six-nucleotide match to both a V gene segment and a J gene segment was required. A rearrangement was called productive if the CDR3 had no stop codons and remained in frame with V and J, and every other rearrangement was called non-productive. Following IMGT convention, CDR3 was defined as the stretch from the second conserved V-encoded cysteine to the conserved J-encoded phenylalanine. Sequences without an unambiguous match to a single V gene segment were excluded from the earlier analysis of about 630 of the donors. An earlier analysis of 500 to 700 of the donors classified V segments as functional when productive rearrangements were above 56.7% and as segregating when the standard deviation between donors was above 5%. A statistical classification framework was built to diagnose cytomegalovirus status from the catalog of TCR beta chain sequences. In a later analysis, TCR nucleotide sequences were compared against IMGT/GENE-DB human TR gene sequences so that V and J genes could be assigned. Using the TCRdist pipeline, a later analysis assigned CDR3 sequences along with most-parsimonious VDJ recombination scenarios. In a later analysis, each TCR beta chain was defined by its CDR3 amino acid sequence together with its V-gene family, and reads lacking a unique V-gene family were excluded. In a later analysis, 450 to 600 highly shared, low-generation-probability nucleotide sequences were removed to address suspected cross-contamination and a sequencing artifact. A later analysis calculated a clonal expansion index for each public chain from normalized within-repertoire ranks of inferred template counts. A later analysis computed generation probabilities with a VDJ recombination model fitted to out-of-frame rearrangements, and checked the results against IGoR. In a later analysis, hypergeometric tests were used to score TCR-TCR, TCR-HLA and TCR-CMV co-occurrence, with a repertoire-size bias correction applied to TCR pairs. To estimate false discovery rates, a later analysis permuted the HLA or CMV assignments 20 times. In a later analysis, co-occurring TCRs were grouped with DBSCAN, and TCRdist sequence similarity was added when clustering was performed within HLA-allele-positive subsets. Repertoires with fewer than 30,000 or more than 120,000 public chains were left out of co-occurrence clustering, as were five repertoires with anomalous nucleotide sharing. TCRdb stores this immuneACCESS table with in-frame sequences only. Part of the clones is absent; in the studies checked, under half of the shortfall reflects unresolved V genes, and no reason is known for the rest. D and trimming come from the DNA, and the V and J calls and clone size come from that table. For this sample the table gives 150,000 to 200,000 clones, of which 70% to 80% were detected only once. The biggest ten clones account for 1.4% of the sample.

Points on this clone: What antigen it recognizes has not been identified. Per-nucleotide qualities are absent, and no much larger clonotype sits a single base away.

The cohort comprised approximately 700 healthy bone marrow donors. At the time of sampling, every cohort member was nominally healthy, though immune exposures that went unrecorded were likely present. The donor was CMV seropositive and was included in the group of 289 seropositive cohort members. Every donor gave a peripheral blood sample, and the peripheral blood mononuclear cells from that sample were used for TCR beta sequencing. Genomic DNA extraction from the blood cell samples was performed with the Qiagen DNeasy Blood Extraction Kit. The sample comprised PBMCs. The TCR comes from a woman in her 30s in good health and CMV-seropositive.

The CDR3 has the sequence CASSLHSGVSYEQYF. The nucleotide sequence reads as follows: TGTGCCAGCAGCTTACATAGCGGGGTCTCCTACGAGCAGTACTTC. The chain employs TRBV7-2 and TRBJ2-7; 8 junctional bases match TRBD2. The CDR3 contains 15 residues, cysteine and phenylalanine counted. This entry keeps only the CDR3 DNA: 45 bases, framed from base 1. In the germline V gene, CDR1 corresponds to SGHTA and CDR2 to FQGNSA. V lost 2 bases and J lost 0 bases, and the count of bases not matched to a germline gene is 3.